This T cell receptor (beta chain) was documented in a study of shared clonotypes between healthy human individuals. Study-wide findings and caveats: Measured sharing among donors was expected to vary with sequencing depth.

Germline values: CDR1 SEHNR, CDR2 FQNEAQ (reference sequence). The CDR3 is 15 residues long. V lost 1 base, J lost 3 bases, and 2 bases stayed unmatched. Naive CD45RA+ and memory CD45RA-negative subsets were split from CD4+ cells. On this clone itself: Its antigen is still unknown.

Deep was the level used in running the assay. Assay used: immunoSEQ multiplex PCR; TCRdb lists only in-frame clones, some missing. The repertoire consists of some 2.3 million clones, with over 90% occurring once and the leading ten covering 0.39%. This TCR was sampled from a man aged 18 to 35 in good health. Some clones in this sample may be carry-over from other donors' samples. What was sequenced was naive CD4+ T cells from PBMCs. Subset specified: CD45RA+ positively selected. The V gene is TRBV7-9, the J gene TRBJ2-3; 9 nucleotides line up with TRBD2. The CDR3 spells CASSLGGGETDTQYF. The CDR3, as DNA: TGTGCCAGCAGCTTAGGCGGGGGGGAGACAGATACGCAGTATTTT. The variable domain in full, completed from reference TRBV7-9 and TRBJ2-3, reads DTGVSQNPRHKITKRGQNVTFRCDPISEHNRLYWYRQTLGQGPEFLTYFQNEAQLEKSRLLSDRFSAERPKGSFSTLEIQRTEQGDSAMYLCASSLGGGETDTQYFGPGTRLTVL.